Presented here are 5 T cell receptor beta chains from one specimen sequenced in a study of T cells in localized non-small cell lung cancer. Repertoires were generated with immunoSEQ multiplex PCR, while TCRdb's copy carries only in-frame clones and drops some. The sample contains roughly 72,000 clones, more than 75% of which appear only once. Sequences were derived from peripheral blood, sampled before any cancer treatment. The origin of the receptors is a female donor aged 60 or older with stage I lung adenocarcinoma.

The chain is built from TRBV5-4 and TRBJ1-2, with D tentatively TRBD1 (5 bases). The CDR3 has 13 amino acids. Germline V CDR1 and CDR2: SGHNT, YYREEE (reference sequence). V was clipped by 4 bases and J by 4 bases, with 11 bases between them. CDR3 sequence reads: CASSEDNIYGYTF. The CDR3 DNA reads TGTGCCAGCAGCGAGGACAACATCTATGGCTACACCTTC.

The genes are TRBV5-6 and TRBJ2-1; possibly TRBD1 or TRBD2 for D (6 bases each). Trimming took 4 bases from V and 7 from J, leaving 18 bases between them. The germline CDR1 and CDR2 sequences are SGHDT and YYEEEE. The CDR3 consists of 15 residues. The CDR3 nucleotides read TGTGCCAGCAGCCCGAGGAGGGGGTACTTAAATGAGCAGTTCTTC. Translated, it gives CASSPRRGYLNEQFF.

This chain uses TRBV6-5 with TRBJ1-1; TRBD1 aligns across 7 bases. Per the germline V gene, CDR1 is MNHEY and CDR2 is SVGAGI. This CDR3 spans 14 amino acids. Unmatched junction bases numbered 6, after V lost 6 bases and J lost 2 bases. The CDR3 DNA follows: TGTGCCAGCAGCTCCGGGACAGCAAACACTGAAGCTTTCTTT. Protein: CASSSGTANTEAFF.

This chain links TRBV5-4 with TRBJ1-1; no reliable D call. Trimming stripped 1 base from V and 0 bases from J, with 13 bases between. The CDR3 has 16 amino acids. Germline CDR1 reads SGHNT; CDR2 reads YYREEE (reference sequence). In DNA, the CDR3 is TGTGCCAGCAGCTTGAAATCCCCAAATATGAACACTGAAGCTTTCTTT. This encodes CASSLKSPNMNTEAFF. Complete variable domain (other parts from reference TRBV5-4 and TRBJ1-1): ETGVTQSPTHLIKTRGQQVTLRCSSQSGHNTVSWYQQALGQGPQFIFQYYREEENGRGNFPPRFSGLQFPNYSSELNVNALELDDSALYLCASSLKSPNMNTEAFFGQGTRLTVV.

The V call is TRBV4-1, the J call TRBJ1-4, with unresolved D. The CDR3 totals 15 residues. Per germline, CDR1 MGHRA and CDR2 YSYEKL. Trimming removed 2 bases at V and 8 bases at J, with 15 bases between. DNA for the CDR3: TGCGCCAGCAGCCAACTTCTTGTTTCGGTCGAAAAACTGTTTTTT. Protein: CASSQLLVSVEKLFF.